The next 30 T cell receptor beta chains were all read from a single sample in a study of tumor and adjacent non-tumor tissue in lung cancer. TCRbeta libraries were built with three rounds of nested PCR, modified from ARM-PCR. TCRdb processed the multiplex PCR reads anew with MiXCR; each CDR3 protein has one entry. This sample has 60,000 to 100,000 distinct CDR3 sequences, with about 80% found just once. No cell sorting was done before RNA was extracted from the tissue. This non-tumor lung sample came from over 3 cm beyond the tumor edge. Sequencing was carried out using distant non-tumor lung tissue. Receptors originate from a man between 65 and 80 years old with non-small cell lung cancer.

Points on this clonotype: The junction and the germline gene differ at one end; a read error may be behind it. The chain joins TRBV28 to TRBJ1-2; D gene ambiguous. CDR3 size: 14 residues. The V gene's germline CDR1 is MDHEN and CDR2 SYDVKM. CDR3 amino acids: CASQDSGTRNGYSF. In DNA form, the CDR3 reads TGTGCCAGCCAAGATTCAGGCACACGCAATGGCTACTCCTTC.

A word on this clonotype: A junction boundary mismatches the germline segment, possibly from a read error. This chain links TRBV20-1 with TRBJ1-3; no clear D gene. Looked up from germline, CDR1 is DFQATT and CDR2 is SNEGSKA (reference sequence). The CDR3 loop spans 12 amino acids. The DNA for the CDR3 is TGCAGTGCTAGAGATGGAGGAAACACCATATGTTTT. Translated: CSARDGGNTICF.

In regard to this clonotype: Mismatch with germline at one junction end may stem from a read error. The gene calls are TRBV5-1 and TRBJ1-1; TRBD1 might be the D (6 bases). The CDR3 consists of 14 residues. CDR1 is SGHRS and CDR2 is YFSETQ in the germline V gene. In DNA, the CDR3 is TGCTCCAGCGGAGTAAGAGGGGGGGATACTGAAGCTTTCTTT. It encodes CSSGVRGGDTEAFF.

Comments on this clonotype: The junction shows a germline mismatch at one end, possibly a read error. V usage is TRBV6-1 and J usage is TRBJ2-1, with 9 bases matching TRBD1. Germline V gene lookup returns CDR1 MNHNS and CDR2 SASEGT. This CDR3 is built from 14 residues. The CDR3: CVSSGTGKLDEQFF. The CDR3 nucleotides read TGTGTCAGCAGTGGGACAGGGAAATTGGATGAACAGTTCTTC.

A word on this clonotype: One end of the junction varies from germline; a read error may be responsible. The genes are TRBV5-4 and TRBJ2-2, with D possibly matching TRBD1 (6 bases). In germline, CDR1 is SGHNT, CDR2 YYREEE (reference sequence). The CDR3 is 18 amino acids. The CDR3: CASNPPEQGLMNTGELLF. The CDR3 DNA is TGTGCCAGCAACCCGCCGGAACAGGGTTTGATGAACACCGGGGAGCTGTTGTTT.

To note about this clonotype: Germline and junction disagree at one end, which may indicate a read error. The chain joins TRBV6-5 to TRBJ2-6; TRBD2 is a possible D gene (6 bases). The CDR3 is 17 residues long. CDR1 and CDR2 from the germline V gene are MNHEY and SVGAGI. CDR3 sequence: CASSSGTGSSGANVLTF. CDR3 nucleotides: TGTGCCAGCAGTTCCGGGACCGGGAGCTCTGGCGCCAACGTCCTGACTTTC.

V is TRBV15 and J is TRBJ2-5; TRBD2 agrees at 9 bases. The CDR3 is 14 residues long. Germline V gives CDR1 LNHNV, CDR2 YYDKDF (reference sequence). The V gene end was trimmed by 3 bases and the J gene end by 7 bases; junction bases not matched to a gene: 6. The CDR3 here is CATSRGTSPRTQYF. The CDR3 region has the DNA TGTGCCACCAGCAGGGGGACTAGCCCGAGGACCCAGTACTTC.

Regarding this clonotype: A read error may account for a junction end that differs from germline. The chain has TRBV28 and TRBJ1-2; TRBD1 matches at 9 bases. The CDR3 is 16 residues long. From germline, CDR1 is MDHEN and CDR2 SYDVKM. The CDR3 DNA reads as TGTGCCATCAGTTTATATGGGGACAGGGTCGGCTATGGCTACACCTTC. Translated: CAISLYGDRVGYGYTF.

Comment on this clonotype: The final CDR3 position lacks the conserved phenylalanine or tryptophan, pointing to a likely read error. CDR3 sequence reads: CASSHPRDKQYS. The CDR3, as DNA: TGTGCCAGCAGCCACCCCCGTGATAAGCAGTATTCT. The V and J genes are TRBV7-9 and TRBJ2-3; D is undetermined. The length of the CDR3 is 12 residues. Germline values: CDR1 SEHNR, CDR2 FQNEAQ (reference sequence).

About this clonotype itself: A junction boundary mismatches the germline segment, possibly from a read error. The chain couples TRBV28 to TRBJ2-2, with TRBD1 identical over 7 bases. Germline V CDR1 and CDR2: MDHEN, SYDVKM. This CDR3 region has 15 residues. Written as DNA, the CDR3 is TGCGTCAGCAGTCATCCAACAGGGGCGGTCGGGGAGCTGTTTTTT. The encoded protein is CVSSHPTGAVGELFF. The variable domain in full, with the rest retrieved from reference TRBV28 and TRBJ2-2, is DVKVTQSSRYLVKRTGEKVFLECVQDMDHENMFWYRQDPGLGLRLIYFSYDVKMKEKGDIPEGYSVSREKKERFSLILESASTNQTSMYLCVSSHPTGAVGELFFGEGSRLTVL.

Note on this clonotype: Sequence at one end of the junction differs from germline and may be a read error. The rearrangement joins TRBV12-3 or TRBV12-4 to TRBJ1-1, with 7 bases matching TRBD1. The CDR3 contains 13 residues. CDR3 residues: CANSRGIRTEVFF. CDR3 coding DNA: TGTGCCAACAGCAGGGGGATACGCACTGAAGTTTTCTTT.

This rearrangement joins TRBV11-2 to TRBJ2-7; 7 bases align to TRBD1. The germline gives CDR1 SGHAT, CDR2 FQNNGV. The CDR3 has 15 residues. In nucleotides, the CDR3 is TGTGGCTGCAGCTTAGACAAGGGGGCCAGGTACGAGCAGTACTTC. Translation gives CGCSLDKGARYEQYF.

This clonotype was seen more than once but under ten times. A read error is likely, as this CDR3 ends without the conserved phenylalanine or tryptophan. The chain joins TRBV11-1 to TRBJ2-1, with 8 nucleotides matching TRBD2. The CDR3 is made up of 16 amino acids. CDR1 and CDR2 (germline): SGHAT, FQDESV (reference sequence). The ends lost 9 bases at V and 5 bases at J; junction bases unmatched: 15. CDR3 region: CASSPLTSGNNNEQFL. In DNA form, the CDR3 reads TGTGCCAGTAGTCCGCTAACTAGCGGCAATAACAATGAGCAGTTCTTA.

The chain has TRBV11-1 and TRBJ1-1, with 7 bases lining up with TRBD1. The V segment lost 6 bases and the J segment 5 bases; nucleotides outside the gene matches: 6. The CDR3 is 13 amino acids. Per the germline V gene, CDR1 is SGHAT and CDR2 is FQDESV (reference sequence). In nucleotides, the CDR3 is TGTGCCAGCAGTGCCGACAGGGAAACTGAAGCTTTCTTT. Translation: CASSADRETEAFF.

Regarding this clonotype: The conserved closing phenylalanine or tryptophan is absent in this CDR3, likely reflecting a read error. The chain combines TRBV11-3 with TRBJ1-1, with 7 bases identical to TRBD1. V lost 6 bases, J lost 4 bases, and 14 bases stayed unmatched. CDR1 is SGHNT, CDR2 YENEEA, per germline. CDR3 size: 16 residues. The CDR3 DNA follows: TGTGCCAGCAGTTTTCGGGACAGAACCCTGAGCACTGAAGCTTTCTAT. Its translation: CASSFRDRTLSTEAFY.

The V call is TRBV11-1, the J call TRBJ1-1; a weak D match, TRBD1 (6 bases). V lost 3 bases and J 0 bases, leaving 14 bases between the germline ends. CDR1 and CDR2 from the germline V gene are SGHAT and FQDESV (reference sequence). This CDR3 region has 16 residues. Written as DNA, the CDR3 is TGTGCCAGCAGCTTGGGACAACGAGGCGTGAACACTGAAGCTTTCTTT. Encoded protein: CASSLGQRGVNTEAFF.

On this clonotype itself: One junction end does not reproduce the germline sequence, and a read error may be involved. Written as DNA, the CDR3 is TGTGACAGCAGTTTTGCGGGGGGCCCTTCGAACACTGGGGAGCTGTTTTTT. This codes for CDSSFAGGPSNTGELFF. The chain links TRBV12-3 or TRBV12-4 to TRBJ2-2, with 8 bases identical to TRBD2. This CDR3 region has 17 residues.

Turning to this clonotype: A read error may produce the germline difference seen at one junction end. The V gene is TRBV4-1, the J gene TRBJ2-7, with D possibly TRBD1 on 11 matching bases. Germline loops: CDR1 MGHRA, CDR2 YSYEKL. CDR3 size: 16 residues. This chain's CDR3 is CASSRTLAGQGDEEYF. In DNA, the CDR3 is TGCGCTAGCAGCCGGACACTAGCGGGACAGGGGGACGAGGAGTACTTC.

On this clonotype itself: Germline is not matched at one junction end, which may reflect a read error. The chain employs TRBV4-2 and TRBJ2-7; D is perhaps TRBD2 (6 bases). The CDR3 consists of 16 residues. Germline CDR1 LGHNA, CDR2 YNFKEQ. CDR3 amino acids: CDSAPALGRDSYEQYF. As DNA, the CDR3 is TGTGACAGCGCCCCAGCTTTAGGCAGGGACTCATACGAGCAGTACTTT.

The rearrangement uses TRBV11-2 and TRBJ1-1; D call uncertain. Germline CDR1 reads SGHAT; CDR2 reads FQNNGV. This CDR3 region has 14 residues. In DNA, the CDR3 is TGTCTCAGCAGTCGGACGACGGTTTACACTGAAGCTTTCTTT. It yields the protein CLSSRTTVYTEAFF. Using reference TRBV11-2 and TRBJ1-1 for the parts outside the CDR3, the full variable domain is EAGVAQSPRYKIIEKRQSVAFWCNPISGHATLYWYQQILGQGPKLLIQFQNNGVVDDSQLPKDRFSAERLKGVDSTLKIQPAKLEDSAVYLCLSSRTTVYTEAFFGQGTRLTVV.

This chain joins TRBV20-1 and TRBJ2-1; tentative D call: TRBD2 (6 bases). This CDR3 region has 14 residues. Looked up from germline, CDR1 is DFQATT and CDR2 is SNEGSKA (reference sequence). The CDR3 protein is CRATTSPNFNEQFF. In DNA, the CDR3 is TGCAGGGCGACGACTAGTCCGAATTTCAATGAGCAGTTCTTC.

A note on this clonotype: A much larger clonotype is one base distant, so this may be a read error. The genes are TRBV7-3 and TRBJ2-3; 9 bases fit TRBD2. Germline lookup yields CDR1 SGHTA and CDR2 FQGTGA. Trimming took 7 bases from V and 1 from J; bases not matched to a gene: 3. The CDR3 runs to 14 residues. The DNA of the CDR3 is TGTGCCAGCATAATAGCGGGGGGCACAGATACGCAGTATTTT. Amino acid sequence: CASIIAGGTDTQYF.

There are a few counts of this clonotype. This may come from a read error, since a much larger clone is one base off. J is TRBJ2-1 and V is TRBV12-3 or TRBV12-4, with 9 bases aligning to TRBD2. The CDR3 consists of 17 residues. V was clipped by 3 bases and J by 7 bases; unmatched bases: 13. The CDR3 DNA follows: TGTGCCAGCAGTTTCCCAAGGGAACTAGCGGGTGTTAATGAGCAGTTCTTC. Translating it yields CASSFPRELAGVNEQFF.

V and J are TRBV29-1 and TRBJ1-2, with unresolved D. Germline CDR1 is SQVTM and CDR2 is ANQGSEA. This CDR3 has 13 residues. The germline V and J ends were trimmed by 6 bases and 7 bases, with 18 bases remaining between them. In nucleotides, the CDR3 is TGCAGCGTCCTTCTCCAGAGTTCTGGTGGCTACACCTTC. This gives the protein CSVLLQSSGGYTF. The complete variable domain, with remaining parts taken from reference TRBV29-1 and TRBJ1-2, reads SAVISQKPSRDICQRGTSLTIQCQVDSQVTMMFWYRQQPGQSLTLIATANQGSEATYESGFVIDKFPISRPNLTFSTLTVSNMSPEDSSIYLCSVLLQSSGGYTFGSGTRLTVV.

For this clonotype: One end of the junction is discordant with germline, which a read error may explain. This chain uses TRBV11-3 with TRBJ1-1; 7 bases are a match to TRBD1. The CDR3 runs to 16 residues. Germline values: CDR1 SGHNT, CDR2 YENEEA. CDR3: CAGSFRDRTLNSEVFF. The CDR3 DNA sequence: TGTGCCGGCAGCTTCCGGGACAGAACCCTCAACAGTGAAGTTTTCTTT.

Regarding this clonotype: Relative to the germline gene, one junction end is altered; a read error may explain this. The rearrangement joins TRBV30 to TRBJ2-7; D is perhaps TRBD2 (5 bases). Germline lookup yields CDR1 GTSNPN and CDR2 SVGIG (reference sequence). This CDR3 has 14 amino acids. For the CDR3, the DNA is TGTCCCTGGAGTGTAATAACGGGGTCCTACGAGCAGTACTTC. Protein product: CPWSVITGSYEQYF.

With respect to this clonotype: One end of the junction is discordant with germline, which a read error may explain. The chain combines TRBV5-5 with TRBJ1-1; 7 bases fit TRBD1. This CDR3 spans 18 amino acids. From germline, CDR1 is SGHKS and CDR2 YYEKEE (reference sequence). The CDR3 DNA reads TGTGCCAGCAGTTACAAGCTGGGACAGTGGGCGGGTATGAATGAAGTTTTCTTT. It translates to CASSYKLGQWAGMNEVFF.

About this clonotype: One end of the junction is discordant with germline, which a read error may explain. The V call is TRBV6-5, the J call TRBJ2-3, with TRBD2 identical over 8 bases. Germline CDR1 reads MNHEY; CDR2 reads SVGAGI. The CDR3 has 15 residues. Here the CDR3 reads CASKLTSGRTDKQYF. The CDR3 DNA is TGTGCCAGCAAACTAACTAGCGGTAGAACAGATAAGCAGTATTTT.

Turning to this clonotype: Here the CDR3 omits its conserved ending phenylalanine or tryptophan, so a read error is the likely source. The rearrangement uses TRBV29-1 and TRBJ1-5, with D possibly being TRBD1 (5 bases). Per germline, CDR1 SQVTM and CDR2 ANQGSEA. The CDR3 totals 13 residues. In DNA, the CDR3 is TGCAGCATTGAAGAGGGGCTAGGTCAACCCCAGCATTGT. This encodes CSIEEGLGQPQHC.

Regarding this clonotype: One end of the junction does not line up with germline, which may come from a read error. This sequence joins TRBV6-2 or TRBV6-3 and TRBJ2-1; D is undetermined. CDR1 and CDR2 from the germline V gene are MNHEY and SVGEGT. This CDR3 region has 14 residues. CDR3 nucleotides: TGTGCCAGCAGTTACGGTCAGGAATACAATGAGCTGTTCTTC. This sequence encodes CASSYGQEYNELFF.